The next 27 T cell receptor beta chains were all read from a single sample in a study of blood T cells in healthy people across ages. Primers used in a second PCR of roughly 6 to 11 cycles were a sample-barcoded 5' primer and a J-beta primer mix. TCRdb reprocessed the 5' RACE reads with MiXCR, giving one entry per CDR3 protein. The sample contains some 560,000 distinct CDR3 sequences, about 27% of which appear only once. This sample also appeared in a second study, on T cells of mothers and their children.

Sample: blood. These receptors all stem from a boy younger than 10 in good health.

This clonotype was counted between two and nine times. The chain's CDR3 is CASSLSASGELFF. CDR3 bases: TGTGCCAGCAGCCTCTCGGCCTCAGGGGAGCTGTTTTTT. The V and J genes are TRBV7-3 and TRBJ2-2; D call uncertain. The germline CDR1 and CDR2 sequences are SGHTA and FQGTGA. The CDR3 totals 13 residues. V was cut by 5 bases and J by 8 bases, with 12 bases left in between. Complete variable domain (other parts from reference TRBV7-3 and TRBJ2-2): GAGVSQTPSNKVTEKGKYVELRCDPISGHTALYWYRQSLGQGPEFLIYFQGTGAADDSGLPNDRFFAVRPEGSVSTLKIQRTERGDSAVYLCASSLSASGELFFGEGSRLTVL.

The sample holds a few counts of this clonotype. The chain uses TRBV7-2 and TRBJ2-1; D may correspond to TRBD1 or TRBD2 (5 bases each). V was cut by 10 bases and J by 4 bases, with 14 bases left in between. The CDR3 contains 13 residues. The germline gives CDR1 SGHTA, CDR2 FQGNSA. DNA of the CDR3: TGTGCCACAAACCGGGACGGGTACAATGAGCAGTTCTTC. This translates into CATNRDGYNEQFF.

The chain employs TRBV10-3 and TRBJ2-5, with TRBD2 matching 8 bases. Per germline, CDR1 ENHRY and CDR2 SYGVKD. The CDR3 length is 14 residues. With V trimmed by 2 bases and J by 5 bases, 4 bases remained unmatched. The chain's CDR3 is CAISEREGGETQYF. DNA of the CDR3: TGTGCCATCAGTGAGCGGGAGGGAGGCGAGACCCAGTACTTC.

This clonotype occurred once. The chain combines TRBV5-4 with TRBJ2-3, with D maybe TRBD2 (5 bases). CDR1 and CDR2 (germline): SGHNT, YYREEE (reference sequence). With 2 bases removed from V and 5 bases from J, the gap between germline ends came to 9 bases. The CDR3 is made up of 13 amino acids. The CDR3 loop is CASSLKTIDTQYF. Here the CDR3 DNA reads TGTGCCAGCAGCTTAAAGACTATAGATACGCAGTATTTT.

This clonotype was seen a few times. CDR3 DNA: TGTGCCAGCAGCCAAGATTGGACTAGCGGGGACCAAGAGACCCAGTACTTC. Its translation is CASSQDWTSGDQETQYF. The rearrangement uses TRBV4-2 and TRBJ2-5; 12 bases map to TRBD2. CDR3 size: 17 residues. V lost 0 bases and J lost 0; bases outside the gene matches: 2. Germline CDR1 LGHNA, CDR2 YNFKEQ.

The chain has TRBV11-2 and TRBJ2-5, with 8 bases aligning to TRBD2. This CDR3 has 18 amino acids. The V segment lost 5 bases and the J segment 1 base; nucleotides outside the gene matches: 15. Germline CDR1 SGHAT, CDR2 FQNNGV. This CDR3 is CASSGPGTRGGTQETQYF. In DNA, the CDR3 is TGTGCCAGCAGCGGTCCCGGGACTAGAGGAGGGACCCAAGAGACCCAGTACTTC.

The chain joins TRBV5-1 to TRBJ2-5; 7 bases line up with TRBD1. The J call could be wrong; TRBJ2-1 is a better fit for the DNA end. Germline loops: CDR1 SGHRS, CDR2 YFSETQ. The CDR3 runs 16 residues. Here the CDR3 DNA reads TGCGCCAGCAGCTTCCGCATGACAGGGTCTGGCAATGAGCAGTTCTTC. As protein: CASSFRMTGSGNEQFF.

The V gene is TRBV10-3, the J gene TRBJ2-2, with D possibly TRBD1 on 6 matching bases. The CDR3 has 14 amino acids. Trimming shortened V by 7 bases and J by 2 bases, and 11 bases separated the two germline ends. Per the germline V gene, CDR1 is ENHRY and CDR2 is SYGVKD. DNA of the CDR3: TGTGCCATCAATCCACAGGGCAACACCGGGGAGCTGTTTTTT. Its translation is CAINPQGNTGELFF.

Ten or more counts support this clonotype. The V and J genes are TRBV5-1 and TRBJ2-3; 11 nucleotides agree with TRBD2. From germline, CDR1 is SGHRS and CDR2 YFSETQ. V gave up 4 bases and J gave up 1 base; unmatched junction bases: 2. The CDR3 extends over 15 amino acids. DNA of the CDR3: TGCGCCAGCAGCCCGGGACTAGCGGGCACAGATACGCAGTATTTT. Translated, it gives CASSPGLAGTDTQYF.

The chain joins TRBV2 to TRBJ2-2; 12 nucleotides agree with TRBD1. Germline V gene lookup returns CDR1 SNHLY and CDR2 FYNNEI. The CDR3 consists of 16 residues. After removal of 3 bases from V and 7 bases from J, the junction contained 6 bases not matched to a gene. The CDR3 sequence: CASSETGTGGVGELFF. The CDR3 DNA sequence: TGTGCCAGCAGTGAGACTGGGACAGGGGGCGTCGGGGAGCTGTTTTTT.

This chain connects TRBV27 to TRBJ2-5; TRBD1 matches at 7 bases. After removal of 4 bases from V and 8 bases from J, the junction contained 10 bases not matched to a gene. The germline gives CDR1 MNHEY, CDR2 SMNVEV (reference sequence). The CDR3 is 14 residues long. This chain's CDR3 is CASSSNRGKKTQYF. The DNA for the CDR3 is TGTGCCAGCAGTTCTAACAGGGGTAAAAAAACCCAGTACTTC.

The chain recombines TRBV12-3 or TRBV12-4 with TRBJ1-3; D is unclear. The CDR3 loop spans 14 amino acids. With 5 bases removed from V and 2 bases from J, the gap between germline ends came to 10 bases. This CDR3 reads CASSPRSPGNTIYF. The CDR3 nucleotides are TGTGCCAGCAGTCCCCGGTCTCCTGGAAACACCATATATTTT.

This clonotype has more than one count but fewer than ten. The rearrangement joins TRBV7-2 to TRBJ2-1; D ambiguous. Trimming shortened V by 8 bases and J by 0 bases, and 14 bases separated the two germline ends. CDR1 SGHTA and CDR2 FQGNSA come from the germline V gene. The CDR3 is 15 amino acids. Here the CDR3 reads CASSRQKGSYNEQFF. CDR3 nucleotide sequence: TGTGCCAGCTCCCGCCAAAAGGGCTCCTACAATGAGCAGTTCTTC.

The chain is built from TRBV7-9 and TRBJ2-1; 8 bases fit TRBD2. Germline loops: CDR1 SEHNR, CDR2 FQNEAQ (reference sequence). V lost 2 bases, J lost 3 bases, and 9 bases stayed unmatched. CDR3 size: 17 residues. DNA of the CDR3: TGTGCCAGCAGCTTACCCTGGAGCGGGGGACTCTACAATGAGCAGTTCTTC. Residues: CASSLPWSGGLYNEQFF. Complete variable domain (other parts from reference TRBV7-9 and TRBJ2-1): DTGVSQNPRHKITKRGQNVTFRCDPISEHNRLYWYRQTLGQGPEFLTYFQNEAQLEKSRLLSDRFSAERPKGSFSTLEIQRTEQGDSAMYLCASSLPWSGGLYNEQFFGPGTRLTVL.

This clonotype has more than one count but fewer than ten. V gene TRBV2 combines with J gene TRBJ2-7; D possibly corresponds to TRBD1 (5 bases). This CDR3 comprises 11 residues. Germline loops: CDR1 SNHLY, CDR2 FYNNEI. Trimming removed 7 bases from V and 5 bases from J, with 9 bases in between. The CDR3 coding sequence is TGTGCCAGCATCACAGGAGACGAGCAGTACTTC. As protein: CASITGDEQYF.

V usage is TRBV21-1 and J usage is TRBJ2-1; the table's D call, TRBD2, has no DNA check behind it. TRBV21-1 is designated a pseudogene. This CDR3 comprises 17 residues. For the CDR3, the DNA is TGTGCCAGCAGCAAAGAAAGTAGGACTAGTGGTATCAATGAGCAGTTCTTC. As protein: CASSKESRTSGINEQFF.

This chain links TRBV3-1 with TRBJ2-1; D ambiguous. Germline CDR1 and CDR2: LGHDT and YNNKEL (reference sequence). This CDR3 has 13 residues. V lost 1 base and J lost 8, with 9 bases in between. The CDR3 spells CASSQGYLDEQFF. The CDR3 DNA sequence: TGTGCCAGCAGCCAAGGCTACCTTGATGAGCAGTTCTTC.

The chain joins TRBV29-1 to TRBJ2-7; TRBD1 matches at 12 bases. J gave up 5 bases and V 4 bases, and 3 bases lay outside the gene matches. This CDR3 is built from 13 residues. CDR1 is SQVTM, CDR2 ANQGSEA, per germline. CDR3 in DNA: TGCAGCGTTGTAGGGACAGGGGGCCACGAGCAGTACTTC. This sequence encodes CSVVGTGGHEQYF.

This clonotype has just a few counts. The chain carries TRBV27 and TRBJ1-6; the D is unclear. The CDR3 sequence is 16 residues long. The germline CDR1 and CDR2 sequences are MNHEY and SMNVEV (reference sequence). Between the trimmed V and J ends, which lost 0 bases and 5 bases, there was a span of 11 bases. The DNA for the CDR3 is TGTGCCAGCAGTTTATCGCGGAGAGCGAATAATTCACCCCTCCACTTT. It specifies CASSLSRRANNSPLHF.

The chain employs TRBV29-1 and TRBJ1-2, with 7 bases identical to TRBD1. The CDR3 is made up of 12 amino acids. Trimming at V came to 6 bases and at J to 2 bases, leaving 3 bases not matched to a gene. Looked up from germline, CDR1 is SQVTM and CDR2 is ANQGSEA. CDR3 sequence: CSVEDRNYGYTF. Here the CDR3 DNA reads TGCAGCGTGGAGGACAGGAACTATGGCTACACCTTC.

The genes are TRBV4-2 and TRBJ2-1; 15 bases match TRBD2. V trimming: 0 bases; J trimming: 9 bases; junction bases outside the gene matches: 6. The CDR3 has 17 amino acids. The germline gives CDR1 LGHNA, CDR2 YNFKEQ. The CDR3 protein is CASSQDGGLAGGIEQFF. The CDR3 nucleotides read TGTGCCAGCAGCCAAGATGGGGGACTAGCGGGAGGCATTGAGCAGTTCTTC.

This clonotype was picked up a small number of times. V is TRBV7-9 and J is TRBJ2-5; TRBD1 aligns across 8 bases. This CDR3 has 19 amino acids. CDR1 is SEHNR, CDR2 FQNEAQ, per germline (reference sequence). After removal of 2 bases from V and 0 bases from J, the junction contained 14 bases not matched to a gene. The CDR3 bases are TGTGCCAGCAGCTTATTTCTCGCGAAGTTCAGGGGGCACCAAGAGACCCAGTACTTC. This sequence encodes CASSLFLAKFRGHQETQYF.

The rearrangement links TRBV6-6 to TRBJ2-3; TRBD2 agrees at 7 bases. Germline V CDR1 and CDR2: MNHNY, SVGAGI (reference sequence). The CDR3 totals 15 residues. V lost 6 bases, J lost 5 bases, and 11 bases stayed unmatched. CDR3 sequence (DNA): TGTGCCAGCAGAATTAGCGGGCTTTCTGTAGATACGCAGTATTTT. It is translated as CASRISGLSVDTQYF.

The chain employs TRBV20-1 and TRBJ2-7; the match to TRBD1 covers 8 bases. The CDR3 has 12 residues. With 5 bases clipped from V and 2 bases from J, the junction kept 2 bases outside the gene matches. The germline V gene encodes CDR1 DFQATT and CDR2 SNEGSKA (reference sequence). CDR3 bases: TGCAGTGCTGTGACAGGGGCCTACGAGCAGTACTTC. Translation: CSAVTGAYEQYF.

The table lists this clonotype with a count of one. This rearrangement joins TRBV5-1 to TRBJ2-3; 9 nucleotides align to TRBD1. The junction had 7 bases not matched to a gene; V was cut back by 4 bases and J by 1 base. This CDR3 has 16 amino acids. Germline V gene sequence: CDR1 SGHRS, CDR2 YFSETQ. The CDR3 nucleotides read TGCGCCAGCAGCCCAGGGACAGGGTCTGGCACAGATACGCAGTATTTT. It encodes CASSPGTGSGTDTQYF.

The J gene is TRBJ2-1, the V gene TRBV6-1, with 9 positions matching TRBD2. Germline CDR1 and CDR2: MNHNS and SASEGT. This CDR3 region has 18 residues. Trimming at V came to 0 bases and at J to 7 bases, leaving 13 bases not matched to a gene. The CDR3 coding sequence is TGTGCCAGCAGTGAAGCGGTTTGGGCGGGGGGGCCAAAGAATGAGCAGTTCTTC. Its protein is CASSEAVWAGGPKNEQFF.

The CDR3 DNA reads as TGCGCCAGCAGCCAGAATCAGGGGTCCCAAGAGACCCAGTACTTC. It encodes CASSQNQGSQETQYF. The rearrangement links TRBV4-3 to TRBJ2-5; TRBD1 might be the D (6 bases). The CDR3 length is 15 residues. The germline V gene encodes CDR1 LGHNA and CDR2 YSLEER. The V end lost 3 bases, the J end lost 1 base, and 12 bases lay between the germline ends.